Shown below are 25 T cell receptor beta chains from a single sample sequenced in a study of cytomegalovirus exposure and HLA in healthy donors. Amplification used 60 Vbeta primers and 13 Jbeta primers. This table comes from immunoSEQ multiplex PCR, and its TCRdb copy is limited to in-frame clones, with some not included. The sample lists about 120,000 clones, 81% seen once, with 3% to 5% in the top ten. The sequenced sample was PBMCs. The receptor source for this set is a woman under 40 in good health and CMV-seronegative.

The chain recombines TRBV9 with TRBJ2-7, with D possibly TRBD1 on 6 matching bases. CDR1 is SGDLS, CDR2 YYNGEE, per germline. Trimming took off 2 bases at V and 3 bases at J, with 9 bases between the two ends. The CDR3 contains 13 residues. The CDR3 bases are TGTGCCAGCAGCGTGGGGGCGGGCTACGAGCAGTACTTC. Encoded protein: CASSVGAGYEQYF.

V gene TRBV7-9 combines with J gene TRBJ2-5, with a possible D match to TRBD2 (6 bases). Deletions cut 6 bases from V and 4 bases from J, with 9 bases between. The CDR3 spans 12 residues. Germline V lookup: CDR1 SEHNR, CDR2 FQNEAQ (reference sequence). The CDR3 loop is CASRSGAETQYF. For the CDR3, the DNA is TGTGCCAGCAGGTCGGGAGCAGAGACCCAGTACTTC.

The chain combines TRBV7-7 with TRBJ2-7; the D gene is possibly TRBD2 (5 bases). The length of the CDR3 is 14 residues. The germline gives CDR1 SSHAT, CDR2 FNYEAQ (reference sequence). V was trimmed by 1 base and J by 3 bases, leaving 10 bases between them. As DNA, the CDR3 is TGTGCCAGCAGCTTAGAGGTCGGGAACTACGAGCAGTACTTC. Amino acid sequence: CASSLEVGNYEQYF.

This chain links TRBV4-3 with TRBJ1-5; D is unclear. CDR1 is LGHNA and CDR2 is YSLEER in the germline V gene. This CDR3 contains 15 residues. V lost 0 bases to trimming and J lost 3 bases, with 9 bases between them. CDR3 region: CASSQDRSPNQPQHF. The CDR3 DNA is TGCGCCAGCAGCCAAGACAGGTCCCCCAATCAGCCCCAGCATTTT.

V and J are TRBV7-9 and TRBJ2-3; 9 positions agree with TRBD1. This CDR3 region has 12 residues. CDR1 is SEHNR and CDR2 is FQNEAQ in the germline V gene (reference sequence). In DNA, the CDR3 is TGTGGAGGACAGGGGCCCACAGATACGCAGTATTTT. This gives the protein CGGQGPTDTQYF.

The CDR3 sequence: CASSIGSGSFNEQYF. CDR3 nucleotide sequence: TGTGCCAGTAGTATCGGTAGCGGGAGTTTCAACGAGCAGTACTTC. The V call is TRBV19, the J call TRBJ2-7; TRBD2 matches at 9 bases. V was pared by 3 bases and J by 5 bases, with 8 bases of the junction left unmatched. This CDR3 is 15 amino acids long. Germline V gene lookup returns CDR1 LNHDA and CDR2 SQIVND (reference sequence).

This clone has a single count. The chain carries TRBV29-1 and TRBJ1-1; 7 nucleotides match TRBD1. Losses at the gene ends were 4 bases for V and 10 bases for J; bases not matched to a gene: 12. Germline V CDR1 and CDR2: SQVTM, ANQGSEA. This CDR3 has 13 residues. The CDR3 reads CSVGSRGAALAFF. CDR3 sequence (DNA): TGCAGCGTTGGGTCCAGGGGGGCCGCTTTAGCTTTCTTT.

The table lists this clone with a count of one. This rearrangement joins TRBV2 to TRBJ1-4; no clear D. This CDR3 spans 13 amino acids. Trimming took 0 bases from V and 10 from J, leaving 9 bases between them. Germline V lookup: CDR1 SNHLY, CDR2 FYNNEI. CDR3 DNA: TGTGCCAGCAGTGAAGCGTATCCGGGAAAACTGTTTTTT. Encoded protein: CASSEAYPGKLFF.

This chain links TRBV19 with TRBJ2-7; 14 positions agree with TRBD2. The J segment lost 5 bases and the V segment lost 4 bases, leaving 7 bases of the junction unmatched. Germline loops: CDR1 LNHDA, CDR2 SQIVND (reference sequence). This CDR3 has 16 amino acids. The CDR3 sequence is CASSSLGLAGANEQYF. The CDR3 DNA reads as TGTGCCAGTAGTAGCCTGGGACTAGCGGGAGCTAACGAGCAGTACTTC.

The chain joins TRBV5-1 to TRBJ1-1; D might be TRBD1 (6 bases). Germline V gene data show CDR1 as SGHRS and CDR2 as YFSETQ. Trimming removed 5 bases from V and 3 bases from J, with 11 bases in between. The CDR3 contains 13 residues. CDR3 sequence reads: CASRTTGDTEAFF. The CDR3 DNA reads TGCGCCAGCAGAACGACAGGAGACACTGAAGCTTTCTTT.

The V and J genes are TRBV27 and TRBJ1-5; D possibly corresponds to TRBD1 (5 bases). Germline CDR1 MNHEY, CDR2 SMNVEV (reference sequence). The CDR3 consists of 15 residues. The V gene lost 0 bases and the J gene lost 1 base, with 7 bases spanning the gap. The CDR3 region has the DNA TGTGCCAGCAGTTTATCGGGGCTAAGCAATCAGCCCCAGCATTTT. Its protein product is CASSLSGLSNQPQHF.

The rearrangement uses TRBV5-6 and TRBJ2-7; 7 bases agree with TRBD1. Germline lookup yields CDR1 SGHDT and CDR2 YYEEEE. The length of the CDR3 is 14 residues. Germline trimming cut 4 bases from V and 2 bases from J; bases unmatched to any gene: 6. The CDR3 loop is CASSRLGTAYEQYF. CDR3 coding DNA: TGTGCCAGCAGCAGGCTGGGGACAGCCTACGAGCAGTACTTC.

This sequence joins TRBV19 and TRBJ2-6; tentative D call: TRBD1 (6 bases). Trimming shortened V by 7 bases and J by 0 bases, and 13 bases separated the two germline ends. The CDR3 covers 16 residues. Germline V gene lookup returns CDR1 LNHDA and CDR2 SQIVND (reference sequence). CDR3 sequence (DNA): TGTGCCAGTACCCCAAAACAGGGCTCTGGGGCCAACGTCCTGACTTTC. It translates to CASTPKQGSGANVLTF. The whole variable domain, remainder taken from reference TRBV19 and TRBJ2-6, is DGGITQSPKYLFRKEGQNVTLSCEQNLNHDAMYWYRQDPGQGLRLIYYSQIVNDFQKGDIAEGYSVSREKKESFPLTVTSAQKNPTAFYLCASTPKQGSGANVLTFGAGSRLTVL.

This sequence joins TRBV7-8 and TRBJ2-3; TRBD2 matches at 9 bases. Germline-derived CDR1 and CDR2 are SGHVS and FQNEAQ. J gave up 3 bases and V 0 bases, and 7 bases lay outside the gene matches. The CDR3 runs to 17 residues. The CDR3 DNA reads as TGTGCCAGCAGCTTAGCCCTCGGCGGGAGGGCTACAGATACGCAGTATTTT. As protein: CASSLALGGRATDTQYF.

V and J are TRBV7-9 and TRBJ2-7, with 13 bases matching TRBD2. The CDR3 covers 15 residues. After removal of 5 bases from V and 5 bases from J, the junction contained 6 bases not matched to a gene. CDR1 and CDR2 from the germline V gene are SEHNR and FQNEAQ (reference sequence). As DNA, the CDR3 is TGTGCCAGCAGCCTACTAGCGGGAGGGCCCCACGAGCAGTACTTC. Translating gives CASSLLAGGPHEQYF.

This clone was recorded only once. The CDR3: CASTGGATGELFF. In nucleotides, the CDR3 is TGTGCCAGCACGGGTGGGGCCACCGGGGAGCTGTTTTTT. The chain uses TRBV7-9 and TRBJ2-2; a possible D gene is TRBD1 (5 bases). Germline CDR1 is SEHNR and CDR2 is FQNEAQ (reference sequence). This CDR3 has 13 amino acids. The V end was cut by 7 bases, the J end by 4 bases, with 10 bases between. Full variable domain (missing parts from reference TRBV7-9 and TRBJ2-2): DTGVSQNPRHKITKRGQNVTFRCDPISEHNRLYWYRQTLGQGPEFLTYFQNEAQLEKSRLLSDRFSAERPKGSFSTLEIQRTEQGDSAMYLCASTGGATGELFFGEGSRLTVL.

CDR3 protein: CASSLYLGTSRPFSYEQYF. DNA for the CDR3: TGTGCCAGCAGTTTATATCTGGGGACTAGCCGCCCCTTCTCCTACGAGCAGTACTTC. The chain employs TRBV27 and TRBJ2-7; 9 positions agree with TRBD2. With 1 base clipped from V and 0 bases from J, the junction kept 13 bases outside the gene matches. Germline loops: CDR1 MNHEY, CDR2 SMNVEV (reference sequence). CDR3 length equals 19 residues.

This clone was seen a single time. This rearrangement joins TRBV6-5 to TRBJ1-6, with 10 bases fitting TRBD1. This CDR3 spans 16 amino acids. The trim removed 4 bases at V and 9 bases at J, leaving 9 bases unmatched. CDR1 and CDR2 from the germline V gene are MNHEY and SVGAGI. The CDR3 region is CASSFFRDRGASPLHF. CDR3 coding DNA: TGTGCCAGCAGTTTTTTCCGGGACAGGGGTGCTTCACCCCTCCACTTT.

This chain joins TRBV10-3 and TRBJ2-5, with a weak D call TRBD1 (5 bases). The DNA end favors TRBJ2-7, so the J call may be wrong. CDR3 length: 13 residues. Germline CDR1 ENHRY, CDR2 SYGVKD. CDR3 in amino acids: CAISPTESYEQYF. CDR3 DNA sequence: TGTGCCATCAGCCCGACAGAATCCTACGAGCAGTACTTC.

This chain uses TRBV7-8 with TRBJ2-2; 8 bases match TRBD1. J was trimmed by 5 bases and V by 5 bases; bases with no gene match: 7. Looked up from germline, CDR1 is SGHVS and CDR2 is FQNEAQ. The CDR3 length is 15 residues. The CDR3 coding sequence is TGTGCCAGCAGCATCCGGACAGGGTGGACCGGGGAGCTGTTTTTT. It translates to CASSIRTGWTGELFF. Looking up the rest from reference TRBV7-8 and TRBJ2-2 gives the full variable domain: GAGVSQSPRYKVAKRGQDVALRCDPISGHVSLFWYQQALGQGPEFLTYFQNEAQLDKSGLPSDRFFAERPEGSVSTLKIQRTQQEDSAVYLCASSIRTGWTGELFFGEGSRLTVL.

With respect to this clone: One end of the junction does not line up with germline, which may come from a read error. This chain connects TRBV7-9 to TRBJ2-7, with 8 bases identical to TRBD1. The CDR3 extends over 17 amino acids. Per germline, CDR1 SEHNR and CDR2 FQNEAQ (reference sequence). The CDR3 region is CSSSSPSGTGGTYEQYF. The CDR3 DNA is TGTTCCAGCAGCTCACCCTCCGGGACAGGAGGTACCTACGAGCAGTACTTC.

This clone was recorded once. The chain couples TRBV19 to TRBJ2-7, with D possibly TRBD2 on 5 matching bases. The germline V gene encodes CDR1 LNHDA and CDR2 SQIVND (reference sequence). The CDR3 runs 15 residues. V was pared by 11 bases and J by 7 bases, with 27 bases between. The CDR3 nucleotides read TGTGCCTCCCTTGCTGGAGGAGCCCAAATGGGGGAGCAGTACTTC. This encodes CASLAGGAQMGEQYF.

The genes are TRBV6-5 and TRBJ1-1; 7 nucleotides line up with TRBD1. V was pared by 4 bases and J by 10 bases, with 9 bases of the junction left unmatched. This CDR3 is built from 13 residues. Germline V gene sequence: CDR1 MNHEY, CDR2 SVGAGI. The CDR3 DNA follows: TGTGCCAGCAGTTCCGGACAGGCCGCAGGAGCTTTCTTT. Translation: CASSSGQAAGAFF.

This clone was counted between two and nine times. The V gene is TRBV10-3, the J gene TRBJ2-3, with TRBD2 identical over 11 bases. With 5 bases clipped from V and 4 bases from J, the junction kept 5 bases outside the gene matches. CDR1 is ENHRY, CDR2 SYGVKD, per germline. This CDR3 has 15 residues. CDR3 protein: CAISSLAGGPDTQYF. The DNA of the CDR3 is TGTGCCATCAGTTCTTTAGCGGGAGGGCCAGATACGCAGTATTTT.

This clone was seen just once. Relative to the germline gene, one junction end is altered; a read error may explain this. This chain links TRBV7-2 with TRBJ2-7; TRBD2 is a possible D gene (6 bases). CDR3 length equals 15 residues. Germline assignment: CDR1 SGHTA and CDR2 FQGNSA. Here the CDR3 reads CASSVCGMRPPLGGF. The CDR3 nucleotides are TGTGCCAGCAGCGTTTGTGGGATGCGACCACCTTTGGGGGGATTC.